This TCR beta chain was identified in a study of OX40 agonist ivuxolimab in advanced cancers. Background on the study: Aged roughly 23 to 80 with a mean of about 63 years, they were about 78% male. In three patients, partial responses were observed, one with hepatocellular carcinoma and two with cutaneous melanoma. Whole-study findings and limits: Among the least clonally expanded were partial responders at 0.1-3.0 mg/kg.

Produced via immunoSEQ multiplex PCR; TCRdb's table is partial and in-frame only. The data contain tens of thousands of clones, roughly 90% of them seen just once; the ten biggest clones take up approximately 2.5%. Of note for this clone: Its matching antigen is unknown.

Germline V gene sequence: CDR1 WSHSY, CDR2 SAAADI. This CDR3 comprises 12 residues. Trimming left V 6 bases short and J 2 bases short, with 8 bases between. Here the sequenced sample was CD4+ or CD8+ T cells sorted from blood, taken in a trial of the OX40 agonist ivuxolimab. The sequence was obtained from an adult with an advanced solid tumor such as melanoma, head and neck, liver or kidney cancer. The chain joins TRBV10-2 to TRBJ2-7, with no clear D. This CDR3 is CASSNSAYEQYF. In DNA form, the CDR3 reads TGCGCCAGCAGCAACTCAGCCTACGAGCAGTACTTC.